The present entry profiles one TCR beta chain with its context. Its cognate antigen is unknown. The entry originates in a study of CD8+ T cells in alopecia areata. Study context: Tofacitinib administration to treated patients was oral, at 5 to 10 mg twice daily. Once tofacitinib had been taken for 6 to 18 months, 6 months off drug followed.

Study findings and constraints: Clonality exceeded that of normal scalp in lesional scalp, most notably in alopecia totalis/universalis. In scalp samples, resident alphabeta T cells of normal skin are also sequenced.

In each case, RNA was isolated and then reverse transcribed into cDNA as the sequencing template. Produced via immunoSEQ multiplex PCR; TCRdb's table is partial and in-frame only. The sample yields around 130,000 clones, approximately 58% seen once. The TCR was taken from a human donor with alopecia areata. The sequencing used CD4+ T cells sorted from blood, collected at week 0.

This CDR3 reads CASSLLAGGNQETQYF. The CDR3 DNA sequence: TGCGCCAGCAGCTTGTTAGCGGGAGGGAACCAAGAGACCCAGTACTTC. The chain is built from TRBV5-1 and TRBJ2-5, with TRBD2 matching over 11 bases. Germline V gene data show CDR1 as SGHRS and CDR2 as YFSETQ. This CDR3 comprises 16 residues. The V gene end was trimmed by 1 base and the J gene end by 0 bases; junction bases not matched to a gene: 2. The variable domain in full, completed from reference TRBV5-1 and TRBJ2-5, reads KAGVTQTPRYLIKTRGQQVTLSCSPISGHRSVSWYQQTPGQGLQFLFEYFSETQRNKGNFPGRFSGRQFSNSRSEMNVSTLELGDSALYLCASSLLAGGNQETQYFGPGTRLLVL.